These 28 T cell receptor beta chains were all obtained from the same sample, sequenced in a study of T cell responses to AZD1222 COVID-19 vaccine. Sequencing was performed with immunoSEQ multiplex PCR; in TCRdb, only in-frame clones are kept and a portion is missing. The sample includes about 190,000 clones, almost 95% of them seen just once. Sample: peripheral blood, taken on day 0 of AZD1222 vaccination. The receptors shown here come from an adult in good health.

Written as DNA, the CDR3 is TGTGCCAGCAGCGCCTCTAGCGGGGGCCCCCACAATGAGCAGTTCTTC. Protein product: CASSASSGGPHNEQFF. V gene TRBV9 combines with J gene TRBJ2-1; TRBD2 agrees at 10 bases. J gave up 5 bases and V 3 bases, and 8 bases lay outside the gene matches. The CDR3 totals 16 residues. CDR1 is SGDLS, CDR2 YYNGEE, per germline.

This rearrangement joins TRBV10-1 to TRBJ1-4; D not resolved. The V end was cut by 0 bases, the J end by 10 bases, with 9 bases between. The CDR3 runs to 13 residues. The germline gives CDR1 WNHNN, CDR2 SYGVQD (reference sequence). CDR3 protein: CASSESNSGKLFF. The CDR3 DNA reads as TGCGCCAGCAGTGAGTCGAATTCGGGAAAACTGTTTTTT.

This chain uses TRBV2 with TRBJ2-3; 8 bases are a match to TRBD2. The length of the CDR3 is 15 residues. The junction had 12 bases not matched to a gene; V was cut back by 9 bases and J by 4 bases. CDR1 and CDR2 from the germline V gene are SNHLY and FYNNEI. CDR3 sequence (DNA): TGTGCCAGTCCGGGGCGGACTAGCTTAGCAGATACGCAGTATTTT. It specifies CASPGRTSLADTQYF.

The sample holds one count of this clone. The rearrangement joins TRBV9 to TRBJ2-7; D is tentatively TRBD1 or TRBD2 (5 bases each). CDR1 and CDR2 from the germline V gene are SGDLS and YYNGEE. This CDR3 region has 12 residues. Trimming removed 8 bases at V and 1 base at J, with 10 bases between. CDR3 in amino acids: CARTGPSYEQYF. The CDR3 DNA reads as TGTGCCAGAACGGGACCTTCCTACGAGCAGTACTTC.

This clone was recorded only once. This chain uses TRBV11-2 with TRBJ2-5, with TRBD1 as a possible D gene (6 bases). The germline V and J ends were trimmed by 5 bases and 4 bases, with 20 bases remaining between them. CDR3 size: 16 residues. Germline V gene lookup returns CDR1 SGHAT and CDR2 FQNNGV. The CDR3 sequence: CASSRGTLGEGETQYF. The CDR3 DNA reads as TGTGCCAGCAGCCGAGGGACACTGGGGGAAGGAGAGACCCAGTACTTC.

The chain joins TRBV28 to TRBJ1-2; D unresolved. Trimming took off 5 bases at V and 9 bases at J, with 7 bases between the two ends. Germline CDR1 MDHEN, CDR2 SYDVKM. This CDR3 spans 10 amino acids. CDR3 coding DNA: TGTGCCAGCAGTAGCGAACGCTACACCTTC. It is translated as CASSSERYTF.

The V gene is TRBV7-9, the J gene TRBJ2-7, with 7 nucleotides matching TRBD2. CDR1 SEHNR and CDR2 FQNEAQ come from the germline V gene (reference sequence). This CDR3 region has 15 residues. The V segment lost 4 bases and the J segment 4 bases; nucleotides outside the gene matches: 10. The CDR3 coding sequence is TGTGCCAGCAGCTCCACGGGGGGACCCCAGTACGAGCAGTACTTC. This translates into CASSSTGGPQYEQYF.

The chain links TRBV28 to TRBJ2-7; no definite D call. CDR3 length equals 12 residues. Germline V CDR1 and CDR2: MDHEN, SYDVKM. The V end was cut by 6 bases, the J end by 2 bases, with 8 bases between. CDR3 region: CASSPNTYEQYF. The CDR3 nucleotides are TGTGCCAGCAGCCCTAATACCTACGAGCAGTACTTC. The full variable domain, with the rest looked up from reference TRBV28 and TRBJ2-7, is DVKVTQSSRYLVKRTGEKVFLECVQDMDHENMFWYRQDPGLGLRLIYFSYDVKMKEKGDIPEGYSVSREKKERFSLILESASTNQTSMYLCASSPNTYEQYFGPGTRLTVT.

V is TRBV24-1 and J is TRBJ2-5; 9 bases match TRBD2. J was trimmed by 5 bases and V by 5 bases; bases with no gene match: 8. Germline lookup yields CDR1 KGHDR and CDR2 SFDVKD. This CDR3 spans 15 amino acids. CDR3 region: CATSGLAGFQETQYF. The CDR3, as DNA: TGTGCCACCAGTGGGCTAGCGGGATTCCAGGAGACCCAGTACTTC.

The chain carries TRBV5-1 and TRBJ1-4; no clear D. Per germline, CDR1 SGHRS and CDR2 YFSETQ. The CDR3 sequence is 15 residues long. V was pared by 0 bases and J by 4 bases, with 10 bases between. CDR3 in DNA: TGCGCCAGCAGCTTGGAGGCCGGAAATAATGAAAAACTGTTTTTT. This codes for CASSLEAGNNEKLFF.

The chain links TRBV4-3 to TRBJ2-1, with 7 bases matching TRBD2. The CDR3 loop spans 15 amino acids. The ends lost 2 bases at V and 9 bases at J; junction bases unmatched: 10. Germline V gene sequence: CDR1 LGHNA, CDR2 YSLEER. The chain's CDR3 is CASSQRWPLAREQFF. The CDR3 DNA is TGCGCCAGCAGCCAAAGGTGGCCACTAGCGCGTGAGCAGTTCTTC.

The gene calls are TRBV29-1 and TRBJ2-1; the match to TRBD2 covers 12 bases. Germline lookup yields CDR1 SQVTM and CDR2 ANQGSEA. The V gene end was trimmed by 5 bases and the J gene end by 12 bases; junction bases not matched to a gene: 11. The CDR3 totals 14 residues. The CDR3 sequence: CSVSQTSGSLTQFF. CDR3 sequence (DNA): TGCAGCGTTTCCCAGACTAGCGGGAGTCTGACGCAGTTCTTC.

The gene calls are TRBV18 and TRBJ1-1; D gene ambiguous. This CDR3 comprises 15 residues. The V end lost 3 bases, the J end lost 2 bases, and 13 bases lay between the germline ends. The germline CDR1 and CDR2 sequences are KGHSH and LQKENI. CDR3: CASSPSRWANTEAFF. DNA for the CDR3: TGTGCCAGCTCACCGTCTAGGTGGGCTAACACTGAAGCTTTCTTT.

The chain carries TRBV19 and TRBJ2-1; 11 nucleotides line up with TRBD2. The CDR3 spans 15 residues. V dropped 1 base and J dropped 5; count of bases not matched to a gene: 1. Germline loops: CDR1 LNHDA, CDR2 SQIVND (reference sequence). The CDR3 reads CASSIVAGGNNEQFF. In DNA form, the CDR3 reads TGTGCCAGTAGTATAGTAGCGGGAGGGAACAATGAGCAGTTCTTC.

The V and J genes are TRBV24-1 and TRBJ2-7; D not certain. The germline CDR1 and CDR2 sequences are KGHDR and SFDVKD. Trimming took off 4 bases at V and 4 bases at J, with 7 bases between the two ends. The CDR3 consists of 12 residues. The CDR3 region is CATSDPNYEQYF. As DNA, the CDR3 is TGTGCCACCAGTGACCCAAATTACGAGCAGTACTTC.

The chain combines TRBV11-2 with TRBJ2-2; 7 positions match TRBD2. The V and J ends lost 1 base and 5 bases, in that order; junction bases with no gene match: 10. The CDR3 extends over 17 amino acids. The germline CDR1 and CDR2 sequences are SGHAT and FQNNGV. The CDR3 nucleotides are TGTGCCAGCAGCTTAGTGTGGGCTAGCGGAGGTACCGGGGAGCTGTTTTTT. This encodes CASSLVWASGGTGELFF.

This clone was found a few times. V usage is TRBV5-4 and J usage is TRBJ2-7, with TRBD1 identical over 9 bases. With 3 bases clipped from V and 4 bases from J, the junction kept 11 bases outside the gene matches. The CDR3 covers 16 residues. Germline V gene sequence: CDR1 SGHNT, CDR2 YYREEE (reference sequence). The CDR3 region is CASSWAGTGKTYEQYF. CDR3 nucleotide sequence: TGTGCCAGCAGCTGGGCCGGGACAGGGAAAACGTACGAGCAGTACTTC.

The CDR3 sequence is CASSSERSYNSPLHF. CDR3 bases: TGTGCCAGCAGCTCAGAGCGCTCCTATAATTCACCCCTCCACTTT. This rearrangement joins TRBV6-5 to TRBJ1-6; D is undetermined. The CDR3 has 15 amino acids. CDR1 is MNHEY and CDR2 is SVGAGI in the germline V gene. V gave up 6 bases and J gave up 0 bases, with 9 bases separating them.

The sample holds a few counts of this clone. The V call is TRBV6-6, the J call TRBJ2-3, with D maybe TRBD2 (6 bases). The CDR3 sequence is 16 residues long. Trimming stripped 1 base from V and 4 bases from J, with 15 bases between. Per the germline V gene, CDR1 is MNHNY and CDR2 is SVGAGI (reference sequence). The CDR3 is CASSYFAPGDADTQYF. The CDR3 region has the DNA TGTGCCAGCAGTTACTTTGCTCCGGGGGATGCAGATACGCAGTATTTT.

This clone has only a few counts. This chain links TRBV28 with TRBJ2-5; D tentatively reads TRBD1 or TRBD2 (7 bases each). V lost 3 bases to trimming and J lost 7 bases, with 27 bases between them. Germline CDR1 MDHEN, CDR2 SYDVKM. The CDR3 contains 18 residues. CDR3 protein: CASSLASGTAGPLGTQYF. DNA of the CDR3: TGTGCCAGCAGTTTGGCTTCCGGGACAGCGGGACCTCTGGGGACCCAGTACTTC.

The chain recombines TRBV29-1 with TRBJ1-5; no reliable D call. Germline CDR1 is SQVTM and CDR2 is ANQGSEA. This CDR3 spans 13 amino acids. V was pared by 4 bases and J by 4 bases, with 11 bases between. The CDR3 nucleotides read TGCAGCGTTGGCTTGGAAACAAATCAGCCCCAGCATTTT. Residues: CSVGLETNQPQHF.

This sequence joins TRBV6-6 and TRBJ2-7; 10 nucleotides match TRBD2. CDR3 size: 16 residues. The junction had 12 bases not matched to a gene; V was cut back by 6 bases and J by 4 bases. Germline CDR1 is MNHNY and CDR2 is SVGAGI (reference sequence). The CDR3 protein is CASSQGGSGRGYEQYF. The CDR3 DNA is TGTGCCAGCAGCCAAGGGGGGAGCGGGAGGGGGTACGAGCAGTACTTC.

The table lists this clone with a few counts. The chain is built from TRBV28 and TRBJ1-2, with a weak D call TRBD1 (5 bases). The CDR3 loop spans 15 amino acids. Deletions cut 7 bases from V and 4 bases from J, with 19 bases between. Germline V gene lookup returns CDR1 MDHEN and CDR2 SYDVKM. This chain's CDR3 is CASTSRGGSPYGYTF. The CDR3 nucleotides read TGTGCCAGCACCTCTCGGGGGGGGTCCCCCTATGGCTACACCTTC.

The chain recombines TRBV28 with TRBJ2-1, with 11 bases lining up with TRBD2. The CDR3 is 15 amino acids. Per germline, CDR1 MDHEN and CDR2 SYDVKM. With V trimmed by 6 bases and J by 3 bases, 4 bases remained unmatched. DNA of the CDR3: TGTGCCAGCAGCGCTAGCGGGAGGCTCTACAATGAGCAGTTCTTC. Amino acids: CASSASGRLYNEQFF.

The genes are TRBV6-5 and TRBJ1-3, with 7 bases aligning to TRBD1. With 3 bases clipped from V and 4 bases from J, the junction kept 6 bases outside the gene matches. Germline V gene lookup returns CDR1 MNHEY and CDR2 SVGAGI. The CDR3 runs 15 residues. The CDR3 DNA reads as TGTGCCAGCAGTTATGGTCAGGGGGGCGGAAACACCATATATTTT. Translated, it gives CASSYGQGGGNTIYF.

Written as DNA, the CDR3 is TGTGCCAGCAGTGGGGGGGCGGGACGCACAGATACGCAGTATTTT. Translated, it gives CASSGGAGRTDTQYF. The chain employs TRBV5-6 and TRBJ2-3, with a possible D match to TRBD2 (7 bases). V lost 5 bases to trimming and J lost 1 base, with 14 bases between them. Germline CDR1 is SGHDT and CDR2 is YYEEEE. This CDR3 has 15 amino acids.

The chain couples TRBV19 to TRBJ1-1; 7 bases match TRBD1. Germline loops: CDR1 LNHDA, CDR2 SQIVND (reference sequence). This CDR3 region has 13 residues. The trim removed 5 bases at V and 5 bases at J, leaving 5 bases unmatched. As DNA, the CDR3 is TGTGCCAGTAGTGCCGACAGGGTTACTGAAGCTTTCTTT. It specifies CASSADRVTEAFF.

Here the CDR3 DNA reads TGTGCCAGCACCCCTTCCCGGGTTTTATCCTACGAGCAGTACTTC. This gives the protein CASTPSRVLSYEQYF. The gene calls are TRBV6-5 and TRBJ2-7; D is unclear. V lost 7 bases to trimming and J lost 1 base, with 17 bases between them. Germline CDR1 reads MNHEY; CDR2 reads SVGAGI. The CDR3 is made up of 15 amino acids.